Listed here are 29 T cell receptor beta chains from one sample, sequenced in a study of identical twins. Each CDR3 protein gets one entry after TCRdb re-called the 5' RACE reads with MiXCR. The sample has approximately 1.8 million distinct CDR3 sequences, 25% to 35% seen once. Sequenced input: cord blood. These receptors were collected from a newborn girl in good health.

This clonotype appeared a few times. The chain joins TRBV13 to TRBJ2-7; TRBD1 matches at 7 bases. After removal of 2 bases from V and 3 bases from J, the junction contained 7 bases not matched to a gene. This CDR3 is built from 15 residues. Germline CDR1 PRHDT, CDR2 FYEKMQ (reference sequence). CDR3 DNA: TGTGCCAGCAGCTTAAGGCAGGGGGTAGTCTACGAGCAGTACTTC. The encoded protein is CASSLRQGVVYEQYF.

V usage is TRBV7-6 and J usage is TRBJ1-1; maybe TRBD1 (6 bases). CDR1 is SGHVS, CDR2 FNYEAQ, per germline. The V and J ends lost 1 base and 1 base respectively, with 10 bases between them. The CDR3 extends over 15 amino acids. Here the CDR3 DNA reads TGTGCCAGCAGCTTAGTCGGGGGGGCGAACACTGAAGCTTTCTTT. Residues: CASSLVGGANTEAFF.

This clonotype has a single count. The chain has TRBV3-1 and TRBJ2-2, with 10 bases identical to TRBD2. Per germline, CDR1 LGHDT and CDR2 YNNKEL (reference sequence). The CDR3 length is 16 residues. The trim removed 9 bases at V and 3 bases at J, leaving 10 bases unmatched. The CDR3 DNA follows: TGTGCCAGTGCACTGAGGACTAGCGGAGACACCGGGGAGCTGTTTTTT. This codes for CASALRTSGDTGELFF. The full variable domain, with the rest looked up from reference TRBV3-1 and TRBJ2-2, is DTAVSQTPKYLVTQMGNDKSIKCEQNLGHDTMYWYKQDSKKFLKIMFSYNNKELIINETVPNRFSPKSPDKAHLNLHINSLELGDSAVYFCASALRTSGDTGELFFGEGSRLTVL.

In this sample, this clonotype turned up a few times. The V and J genes are TRBV7-2 and TRBJ1-5, with D uncertain. The V end was cut by 0 bases, the J end by 3 bases, with 6 bases between. The CDR3 sequence is 14 residues long. Germline-derived CDR1 and CDR2 are SGHTA and FQGNSA. CDR3 sequence reads: CASSLAPLNQPQHF. DNA for the CDR3: TGTGCCAGCAGCTTAGCGCCCCTCAATCAGCCCCAGCATTTT.

This chain joins TRBV6-1 and TRBJ1-5, with a weak D call TRBD1 (6 bases). The germline V and J ends were trimmed by 2 bases and 5 bases, with 13 bases remaining between them. This CDR3 has 15 residues. Germline CDR1 is MNHNS and CDR2 is SASEGT. The DNA of the CDR3 is TGTGCCAGCAGTGAAACAGGGAACTACTATCAGCCCCAGCATTTT. It encodes CASSETGNYYQPQHF.

The chain is built from TRBV29-1 and TRBJ2-3; perhaps TRBD1 as D (6 bases). The CDR3 has 13 residues. The V end was cut by 8 bases, the J end by 5 bases, with 17 bases between. Germline-derived CDR1 and CDR2 are SQVTM and ANQGSEA. CDR3 amino acids: CSSDRSRGDTQYF. In nucleotides, the CDR3 is TGCAGCTCCGACCGTAGCAGGGGAGATACGCAGTATTTT.

Comment on this clonotype: A read error may account for a junction end that differs from germline. DNA of the CDR3: TGCGGTGCTAGAGAGGAGTACAATGAGCAGTTCTTC. It encodes CGAREEYNEQFF. This chain links TRBV20-1 with TRBJ2-1; D gene unclear. The CDR3 totals 12 residues. Per germline, CDR1 DFQATT and CDR2 SNEGSKA (reference sequence).

Comment on this clonotype: A much larger clonotype is one base distant, so this may be a read error. This chain links TRBV3-1 with TRBJ2-7, with TRBD2 identical over 7 bases. With V trimmed by 1 base and J by 4 bases, 16 bases remained unmatched. There are 18 residues in the CDR3. Germline lookup yields CDR1 LGHDT and CDR2 YNNKEL (reference sequence). Here the CDR3 DNA reads TGTGCCAGCAGCCAAGGTCTTCGGGATCTAGCGGAGAAATACGAGCAGTACTTC. It yields the protein CASSQGLRDLAEKYEQYF.

V is TRBV12-3 or TRBV12-4 and J is TRBJ2-5, with 10 bases lining up with TRBD1. The DNA matches TRBJ2-7 better at its end, which makes the J call doubtful. The CDR3 totals 15 residues. The DNA for the CDR3 is TGTGCCAGCAGAGGACAGGGGGGCCCCCTCTGCGAGCAGTACTTC. Translated: CASRGQGGPLCEQYF.

The sample holds one count of this clonotype. The CDR3 region has the DNA TGTGCCATCAGTGGGCTAGCGGGGGGGCAGAGCACAGATACGCAGTATTTT. Translating it yields CAISGLAGGQSTDTQYF. V usage is TRBV10-3 and J usage is TRBJ2-3; 12 bases are shared with TRBD2. CDR3 length equals 17 residues. The trim removed 4 bases at V and 0 bases at J, leaving 5 bases unmatched. The germline CDR1 and CDR2 sequences are ENHRY and SYGVKD.

About this clonotype itself: A much larger clone differs from this one at a single base, so this may be a read error. This chain uses TRBV10-3 with TRBJ2-1; D is tentatively TRBD1 or TRBD2 (5 bases each). Germline V gives CDR1 ENHRY, CDR2 SYGVKD. The CDR3 extends over 15 amino acids. For the CDR3, the DNA is TGTGCCATCAGTGCCTTGGGGGAACTCCGCAATGAGCAGTCCTTC. Translating gives CAISALGELRNEQSF.

The chain carries TRBV12-3 or TRBV12-4 and TRBJ1-2; D may be TRBD1 (5 bases). The germline V and J ends were trimmed by 3 bases and 1 base, with 9 bases remaining between them. This CDR3 region has 14 residues. Here the CDR3 DNA reads TGTGCCAGCAGTTTTTCCAGGGTTAACTATGGCTACACCTTC. This translates into CASSFSRVNYGYTF.

The chain employs TRBV6-5 and TRBJ2-5; 7 bases line up with TRBD2. This CDR3 spans 14 amino acids. Germline loops: CDR1 MNHEY, CDR2 SVGAGI. The junction had 16 bases not matched to a gene; V was cut back by 7 bases and J by 11 bases. CDR3 sequence: CASTPSRDYNEQYF. The CDR3 DNA reads TGTGCCAGCACCCCCTCCCGGGACTACAATGAGCAGTACTTC.

This clonotype was observed once. This sequence joins TRBV9 and TRBJ2-1; 7 bases align to TRBD2. The CDR3 loop spans 15 amino acids. After removal of 3 bases from V and 2 bases from J, the junction contained 5 bases not matched to a gene. Germline V CDR1 and CDR2: SGDLS, YYNGEE. CDR3 bases: TGTGCCAGCAGCGGTAGCGGGTCGACCTACAATGAGCAGTTCTTC. Amino acid sequence: CASSGSGSTYNEQFF.

This clonotype was detected a few times. This chain connects TRBV6-1 to TRBJ2-3; 7 bases match TRBD1. The V gene end was trimmed by 1 base and the J gene end by 5 bases; junction bases not matched to a gene: 9. Germline assignment: CDR1 MNHNS and CDR2 SASEGT. The CDR3 totals 16 residues. As DNA, the CDR3 is TGTGCCAGCAGTGAAGTGAGGGGGCCGGCGAAAGATACGCAGTATTTT. This sequence encodes CASSEVRGPAKDTQYF.

The table lists this clonotype with a few counts. This sequence joins TRBV20-1 and TRBJ2-7; D is unclear. Trimming stripped 5 bases from V and 5 bases from J, with 13 bases between. The CDR3 spans 12 residues. In germline, CDR1 is DFQATT, CDR2 SNEGSKA (reference sequence). The CDR3 region has the DNA TGCAGTGCTTCGCTTGGTGTCGACGAGCAGTACTTC. Translating gives CSASLGVDEQYF.

This clonotype has just a few counts. This sequence joins TRBV20-1 and TRBJ1-1; D not certain. Germline V lookup: CDR1 DFQATT, CDR2 SNEGSKA (reference sequence). The CDR3 spans 15 residues. Trimming removed 6 bases at V and 0 bases at J, with 17 bases between. CDR3 nucleotides: TGCAGTGCCATGGGCCCACAGCCCATGAACACTGAAGCTTTCTTT. Its translation: CSAMGPQPMNTEAFF.

This clonotype has more than one count but fewer than ten. The chain employs TRBV6-5 and TRBJ1-5; D is unresolved. The V gene's germline CDR1 is MNHEY and CDR2 SVGAGI. V lost 2 bases and J lost 0, with 5 bases in between. The CDR3 totals 14 residues. CDR3 nucleotides: TGTGCCAGCAGTTACGACAATAGCAATCAGCCCCAGCATTTT. This codes for CASSYDNSNQPQHF.

This clonotype showed up just a few times. The chain joins TRBV29-1 to TRBJ2-3; TRBD2 matches at 9 bases. V shed 5 bases, J shed 2 bases, and the junction held 8 bases outside the gene matches. The CDR3 spans 15 residues. CDR1 and CDR2 from the germline V gene are SQVTM and ANQGSEA. Here the CDR3 reads CSVCRLAGSTDTQYF. The CDR3, as DNA: TGCAGCGTTTGCCGGCTAGCGGGGTCCACAGATACGCAGTATTTT.

This clonotype was recorded a few times. The V gene is TRBV20-1, the J gene TRBJ2-7; 8 positions agree with TRBD2. After removal of 5 bases from V and 3 bases from J, the junction contained 9 bases not matched to a gene. The CDR3 runs to 14 residues. Looked up from germline, CDR1 is DFQATT and CDR2 is SNEGSKA (reference sequence). The CDR3, as DNA: TGCAGTGCTCCCACGGGGGGGGCAAACTACGAGCAGTACTTC. This translates into CSAPTGGANYEQYF.

This clonotype has a count of ten or more. The V call is TRBV2, the J call TRBJ2-7; D not resolved. Germline CDR1 and CDR2: SNHLY and FYNNEI. V lost 6 bases and J lost 1, with 7 bases in between. The CDR3 extends over 12 amino acids. CDR3 sequence: CASRTESYEQYF. In nucleotides, the CDR3 is TGTGCCAGCAGGACCGAATCCTACGAGCAGTACTTC. The whole variable domain, remainder taken from reference TRBV2 and TRBJ2-7, is EPEVTQTPSHQVTQMGQEVILRCVPISNHLYFYWYRQILGQKVEFLVSFYNNEISEKSEIFDDQFSVERPDGSNFTLKIRSTKLEDSAMYFCASRTESYEQYFGPGTRLTVT.

This clonotype appeared a few times. The chain combines TRBV29-1 with TRBJ2-7; D uncertain. This CDR3 region has 15 residues. Germline assignment: CDR1 SQVTM and CDR2 ANQGSEA. V lost 3 bases and J 0 bases, leaving 15 bases between the germline ends. The CDR3 reads CSVEMWIGSSYEQYF. The CDR3 DNA is TGCAGCGTTGAGATGTGGATAGGCAGCTCCTACGAGCAGTACTTC.

This clonotype appeared a few times. This chain links TRBV21-1 with TRBJ1-4; the table's D gene call, TRBD1, was not cross checked with the DNA. TRBV21-1 is termed a pseudogene. There are 22 residues in the CDR3. The CDR3 DNA reads as TGTGCCAGCAGCAAAGCCGCGGCGGGACAGGGATCTACAACTACAACTAATGAAAAACTGTTTTTT. This encodes CASSKAAAGQGSTTTTNEKLFF.

The chain links TRBV29-1 to TRBJ2-1; 12 bases align to TRBD2. The length of the CDR3 is 16 residues. Trimming cost V 0 bases and J 6 bases; bases outside gene matches: 6. Germline V lookup: CDR1 SQVTM, CDR2 ANQGSEA. CDR3 protein: CSVEDLAGLAGNEQFF. CDR3 nucleotide sequence: TGCAGCGTTGAAGATCTGGCGGGACTAGCGGGCAATGAGCAGTTCTTC.

The rearrangement uses TRBV7-9 and TRBJ2-5, with D tentatively TRBD1 or TRBD2 (5 bases each). Trimming stripped 9 bases from V and 11 bases from J, with 16 bases between. CDR3 length equals 11 residues. The germline V gene has CDR1 SEHNR and CDR2 FQNEAQ (reference sequence). CDR3 coding DNA: TGTGCCAGTACCTTTAGGGGAGTACAGTACTTC. This gives the protein CASTFRGVQYF.

This rearrangement joins TRBV28 to TRBJ2-1; 8 bases are shared with TRBD2. The CDR3 sequence is 15 residues long. Germline-derived CDR1 and CDR2 are MDHEN and SYDVKM. The V and J ends lost 6 bases and 8 bases, in that order; junction bases with no gene match: 12. Here the CDR3 reads CASSNIGLAGDEQFF. The CDR3 DNA sequence: TGTGCCAGCAGCAACATCGGACTAGCTGGGGATGAGCAGTTCTTC.

The J gene is TRBJ1-2, the V gene TRBV11-2; 7 bases fit TRBD1. The V gene's germline CDR1 is SGHAT and CDR2 FQNNGV. After removal of 1 base from V and 5 bases from J, the junction contained 7 bases not matched to a gene. The CDR3 covers 15 residues. CDR3 sequence (DNA): TGTGCCAGCAGCTTAGTGCGGGACAGCGGTTATGGCTACACCTTC. Translated, it gives CASSLVRDSGYGYTF.

This clonotype has a single count. The V call is TRBV6-1, the J call TRBJ2-2, with D possibly matching TRBD1 (6 bases). The CDR3 covers 16 residues. Looked up from germline, CDR1 is MNHNS and CDR2 is SASEGT. Trimming shortened V by 6 bases and J by 1 base, and 15 bases separated the two germline ends. CDR3 bases: TGTGCCAGCAGACTAACCGGGACACAGAACACCGGGGAGCTGTTTTTT. Its protein product is CASRLTGTQNTGELFF.

V gene TRBV7-9 combines with J gene TRBJ2-2; no firm D call. The CDR3 sequence is 12 residues long. Germline V gene lookup returns CDR1 SEHNR and CDR2 FQNEAQ (reference sequence). V was clipped by 8 bases and J by 6 bases, with 10 bases between them. The CDR3 DNA follows: TGTGCCAGCCCCTATGAGGCCGGGGAGCTGTTTTTT. Amino acid sequence: CASPYEAGELFF.